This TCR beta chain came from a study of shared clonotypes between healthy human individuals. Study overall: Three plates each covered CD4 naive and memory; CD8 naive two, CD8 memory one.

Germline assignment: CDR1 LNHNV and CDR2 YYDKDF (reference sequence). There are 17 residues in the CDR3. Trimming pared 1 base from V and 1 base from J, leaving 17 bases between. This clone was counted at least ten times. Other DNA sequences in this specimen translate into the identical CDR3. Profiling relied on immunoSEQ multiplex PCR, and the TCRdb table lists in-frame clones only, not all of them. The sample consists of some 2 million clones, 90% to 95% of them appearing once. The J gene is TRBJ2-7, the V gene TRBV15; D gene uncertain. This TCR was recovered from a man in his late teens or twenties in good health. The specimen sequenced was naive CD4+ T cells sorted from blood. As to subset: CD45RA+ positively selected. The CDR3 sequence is CATSRVVDRLGSYEQYF. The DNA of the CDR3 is TGTGCCACCAGCAGAGTGGTGGACCGGCTGGGATCCTACGAGCAGTACTTC. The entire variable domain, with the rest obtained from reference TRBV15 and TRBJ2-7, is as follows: DAMVIQNPRYQVTQFGKPVTLSCSQTLNHNVMYWYQQKSSQAPKLLFHYYDKDFNNEADTPDNFQSRRPNTSFCFLDIRSPGLGDTAMYLCATSRVVDRLGSYEQYFGPGTRLTVT.